This TCR beta chain was profiled in a study of a mutant IDH1 vaccine in newly diagnosed glioma. Overall study: Either 4-6 weeks after radiotherapy alone or alongside temozolomide, vaccination was begun. The treated population exhibited a male proportion of about 60%, a female proportion of roughly 40%, and a mean age of roughly 39 years.

The data were produced by immunoSEQ multiplex PCR, yet TCRdb's version contains in-frame clones alone and is incomplete. Among tens of thousands of clones listed, approximately 86% were seen once. About this clone itself: Its antigen is unknown.

Time point denoted: week 35, safety follow-up. The study gave 300 ug of mutant IDH1 20-mer peptide per vaccine dose, with topical imiquimod. Trimming pared 0 bases from V and 0 bases from J, leaving 8 bases between. CDR1 and CDR2 from the germline V gene are LGHNA and YSLEER. This CDR3 has 15 amino acids. The source is a man in his thirties or forties with glioma. The chain links TRBV4-3 to TRBJ1-1; D is ambiguous. The sample in question was PBMCs, obtained from a glioma patient whose treatment included an IDH1 peptide vaccine. The CDR3 DNA sequence: TGCGCCAGCAGCCAAGAGGGCAGACTGAACACTGAAGCTTTCTTT. As protein: CASSQEGRLNTEAFF.